This T cell receptor (beta chain) was documented in a study of beta chain features in type 1 diabetes. Study-level background: Researchers looked at about 110 million sorted cells across all samples. Study-level points and caveats: Type 1 diabetes patients had VDJ junctions that carried fewer insertions and more deletions. cDNA sequencing could over-represent cells with high TCR expression.

This clone came up a few times. Its target is not known. Expressed TCRB transcripts were sequenced after all isolated RNA was converted to cDNA. The average output of naive, central memory and regulatory T cell samples was a few million reads. Profiling relied on immunoSEQ multiplex PCR, and the TCRdb table lists in-frame clones only, not all of them. The sample holds around 340,000 clones, around 20% seen once. Germline V gives CDR1 SEHNR, CDR2 FQNEAQ (reference sequence). The CDR3 loop spans 14 amino acids. The V and J ends lost 5 bases and 5 bases respectively, with 12 bases between them. Sequenced input: naive CD4+ T cells from blood. This receptor was taken from a woman between 18 and 29 years old in good health. This sequence joins TRBV7-9 and TRBJ1-4; TRBD1 might be the D (5 bases). This CDR3 is CASSQGGGNEKLFF. In DNA form, the CDR3 reads TGTGCCAGCAGCCAGGGAGGAGGGAATGAAAAACTGTTTTTT.